Listed below are T cell receptor beta chains from one sample, sequenced in a study of blood T cell repertoires in COVID-19. The assay was immunoSEQ multiplex PCR, and TCRdb's table has in-frame clones only and misses some. The sample holds 150,000 to 200,000 clones, 65% to 80% seen once. The sequencing sample was made of PBMCs or T cells enriched from blood (not recorded which). The receptors stem from a woman aged 45 to 65 with acute COVID-19. CDR3s include the opening cysteine and the closing phenylalanine or tryptophan. D genes are given only for firm matches. Not all rows give a size; the values are once, few, many and, for expanded clones, a class.

J gene | D gene | clone size | V gene | CDR3 protein | CDR3 DNA
TRBJ1-2 | . | . | TRBV11-2 | CASSLIRQHGYTF | TGTGCCAGCAGCTTAATTCGACAGCATGGCTACACCTTC
TRBJ1-2 | . | . | TRBV29-1 | CSVEQGNYGYTF | TGCAGCGTTGAACAGGGAAACTATGGCTACACCTTC
TRBJ2-3 | TRBD2 | once | TRBV19 | CASSTRTSGGTDTQYF | TGTGCCAGTAGTACCCGGACTAGCGGGGGCACAGATACGCAGTATTTT
TRBJ1-2 | . | few | TRBV29-1 | CSVEDPSPTHYGYTF | TGCAGCGTTGAAGATCCGTCCCCGACTCACTATGGCTACACCTTC
TRBJ1-4 | . | . | TRBV3-1/TRBV3-2 | CASSQGRGPPHEKLFF | TGTGCCAGCAGCCAGGGTAGGGGTCCCCCGCATGAAAAACTGTTTTTT
TRBJ1-4 | . | . | TRBV28 | CASSVDTATNEKLFF | TGTGCCAGCAGCGTCGACACTGCAACTAATGAAAAACTGTTTTTT
TRBJ2-2 | . | once | TRBV2 | CASSRERSNTGELFF | TGTGCCAGCAGCAGGGAACGATCAAACACCGGGGAGCTGTTTTTT
TRBJ1-2 | . | once | TRBV5-6 | CASSLLQGSYGYTF | TGTGCCAGCAGCTTACTACAGGGATCCTATGGCTACACCTTC
TRBJ2-1 | . | . | TRBV3-1/TRBV3-2 | CASSQELESGEQFF | TGTGCCAGCAGCCAAGAGCTAGAGAGTGGTGAGCAGTTCTTC
TRBJ2-3 | TRBD2 | . | TRBV13 | CASSLTSGANTQYF | TGTGCCAGCAGCTTGACTAGCGGGGCCAATACGCAGTATTTT
TRBJ1-3 | . | . | TRBV15 | CATSVETGSGNTIYF | TGTGCCACCAGCGTAGAAACAGGGTCTGGAAACACCATATATTTT
TRBJ1-2 | . | . | TRBV7-9 | CASSLDFHGYTF | TGTGCCAGCAGCCTTGACTTCCATGGCTACACCTTC
TRBJ1-2 | . | . | TRBV4-1 | CASSQEAGHRYGYTF | TGCGCCAGCAGCCAAGAAGCGGGACACCGGTATGGCTACACCTTC
TRBJ1-1 | . | . | TRBV6-5 | CASSYGSHEAFF | TGTGCCAGCAGTTATGGGAGTCATGAAGCTTTCTTT
TRBJ2-2 | TRBD2 | . | TRBV9 | CASSVSTSGGSSGELFF | TGTGCCAGCAGCGTGTCAACTAGCGGGGGGAGCTCCGGGGAGCTGTTTTTT
TRBJ2-2 | . | . | TRBV6-2/TRBV6-3 | CASSFDRITGELFF | TGTGCCAGCAGTTTCGACAGAATCACCGGGGAGCTGTTTTTT
TRBJ1-2 | TRBD1 | . | TRBV9 | CASSAHEAGGDIYGYTF | TGTGCCAGCAGCGCCCACGAAGCAGGGGGCGATATCTATGGCTACACCTTC
TRBJ2-3 | . | . | TRBV2 | CAGRTAADTQYF | TGTGCCGGCAGGACTGCGGCAGATACGCAGTATTTT
TRBJ2-1 | TRBD2 | . | TRBV9 | CASSPRTSAYNEQFF | TGTGCCAGCAGCCCTCGGACTAGCGCGTACAATGAGCAGTTCTTC
TRBJ2-1 | TRBD1 | . | TRBV29-1 | CSAPQGDLANEQFF | TGCAGCGCCCCCCAGGGGGATCTAGCCAATGAGCAGTTCTTC
TRBJ1-1 | . | . | TRBV11-3 | CASSSRGSDTEAFF | TGTGCCAGCAGCTCCAGGGGTTCGGACACTGAAGCTTTCTTT
TRBJ1-5 | . | . | TRBV19 | CASSMTENTNQPQHF | TGTGCCAGTAGTATGACAGAAAATACCAATCAGCCCCAGCATTTT
TRBJ1-4 | . | . | TRBV6-1 | CASSVSRTDWAREKLFF | TGTGCCAGCAGTGTCTCCCGGACAGATTGGGCTCGGGAAAAACTGTTTTTT
TRBJ1-4 | . | few | TRBV5-4 | CASSFRLTGKNEKLFF | TGTGCCAGCAGCTTCCGCCTAACAGGGAAGAATGAAAAACTGTTTTTT
TRBJ2-1 | TRBD2 | once | TRBV6-4 | CASSDSLVEVGTSGGADEQFF | TGTGCCAGCAGTGACTCTCTCGTTGAAGTAGGGACTAGCGGGGGGGCCGATGAGCAGTTCTTC
TRBJ1-1 | . | few | TRBV11-2 | CASSPEPNTEAFF | TGTGCCAGCAGCCCGGAGCCGAACACTGAAGCTTTCTTT
TRBJ1-2 | . | once | TRBV6-5 | CASSYREKNYGYTF | TGTGCCAGCAGTTACAGGGAGAAAAACTATGGCTACACCTTC
TRBJ1-1 | . | . | TRBV4-1 | CASSLVVINTEAFF | TGCGCCAGCAGCCTGGTAGTAATTAACACTGAAGCTTTCTTT
TRBJ2-3 | . | . | TRBV7-3 | CASSLGGSHPEDTQYF | TGTGCCAGCAGCTTAGGGGGCTCCCACCCGGAAGATACGCAGTATTTT
TRBJ1-4 | TRBD1 | . | TRBV18 | CASSYGQGAEKLFF | TGTGCCAGCTCGTACGGACAGGGCGCTGAAAAACTGTTTTTT
TRBJ2-3 | TRBD1 | . | TRBV5-1 | CASSSQTNRGPTDTQYF | TGCGCCAGCAGCTCACAAACTAACAGGGGGCCGACAGATACGCAGTATTTT
TRBJ2-2 | TRBD1 | . | TRBV19 | CASSIDSGTGNTGELFF | TGTGCCAGTAGTATAGATTCCGGGACAGGGAACACCGGGGAGCTGTTTTTT
TRBJ1-2 | TRBD1 | few | TRBV7-9 | CASRGTGLNYGYTF | TGTGCCAGCAGGGGGACAGGACTTAACTATGGCTACACCTTC
TRBJ1-1 | TRBD1 | . | TRBV28 | CASGTGGSIGTEAFF | TGTGCCAGCGGCACAGGGGGGTCGATCGGAACTGAAGCTTTCTTT
TRBJ1-2 | TRBD1 | few | TRBV28 | CASSLDRAYGYTF | TGTGCCAGCAGTCTTGACAGGGCGTATGGCTACACCTTC
TRBJ2-5 | TRBD2 | . | TRBV4-2 | CASSQGGGAQTQYF | TGTGCCAGCAGCCAAGGCGGGGGGGCACAGACCCAGTACTTC
TRBJ1-4 | . | . | TRBV7-8 | CASSLRWRGVANEKLFF | TGTGCCAGCAGCCTTCGATGGCGGGGAGTTGCTAATGAAAAACTGTTTTTT